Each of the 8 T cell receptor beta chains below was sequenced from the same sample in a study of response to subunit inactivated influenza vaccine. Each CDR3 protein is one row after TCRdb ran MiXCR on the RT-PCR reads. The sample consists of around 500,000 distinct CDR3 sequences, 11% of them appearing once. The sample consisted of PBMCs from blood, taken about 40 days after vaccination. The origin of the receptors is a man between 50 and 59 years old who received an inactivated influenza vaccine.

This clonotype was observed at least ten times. CDR3 sequence (DNA): TGTGCCAGCAGCTTTGGTGCAGGGGGGAACACCGGGGAGCTGTTTTTT. The encoded protein is CASSFGAGGNTGELFF. This sequence joins TRBV5-5 and TRBJ2-2; 7 positions match TRBD1. The CDR3 covers 16 residues. Trimming at V came to 2 bases and at J to 1 base, leaving 5 bases not matched to a gene. Per germline, CDR1 SGHKS and CDR2 YYEKEE (reference sequence).

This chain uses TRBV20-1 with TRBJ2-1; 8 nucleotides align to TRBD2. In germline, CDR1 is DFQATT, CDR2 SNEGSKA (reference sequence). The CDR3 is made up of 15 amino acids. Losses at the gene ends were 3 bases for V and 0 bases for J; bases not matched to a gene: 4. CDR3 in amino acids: CSARGSGSSYNEQFF. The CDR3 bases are TGCAGTGCTAGGGGAAGCGGGAGCTCCTACAATGAGCAGTTCTTC.

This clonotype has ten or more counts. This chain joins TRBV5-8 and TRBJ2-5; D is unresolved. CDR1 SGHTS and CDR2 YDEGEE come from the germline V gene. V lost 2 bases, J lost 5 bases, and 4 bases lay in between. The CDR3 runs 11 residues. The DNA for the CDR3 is TGTGCCAGCAGCTTTATCGAGACCCAGTACTTC. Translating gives CASSFIETQYF.

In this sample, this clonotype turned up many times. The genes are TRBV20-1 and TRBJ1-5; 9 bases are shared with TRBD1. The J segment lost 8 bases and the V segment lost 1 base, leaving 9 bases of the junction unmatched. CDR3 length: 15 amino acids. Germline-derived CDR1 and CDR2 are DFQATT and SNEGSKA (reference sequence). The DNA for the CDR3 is TGCAGTGCTAGAGTAGAGGACAGGGGACGTAAGCCCCAGCATTTT. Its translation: CSARVEDRGRKPQHF.

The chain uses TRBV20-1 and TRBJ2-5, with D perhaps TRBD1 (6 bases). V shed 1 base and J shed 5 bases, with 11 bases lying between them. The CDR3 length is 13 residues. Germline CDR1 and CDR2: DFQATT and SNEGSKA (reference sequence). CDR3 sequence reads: CSARAGAVETQYF. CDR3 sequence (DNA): TGCAGTGCTAGAGCAGGGGCGGTGGAGACCCAGTACTTC.

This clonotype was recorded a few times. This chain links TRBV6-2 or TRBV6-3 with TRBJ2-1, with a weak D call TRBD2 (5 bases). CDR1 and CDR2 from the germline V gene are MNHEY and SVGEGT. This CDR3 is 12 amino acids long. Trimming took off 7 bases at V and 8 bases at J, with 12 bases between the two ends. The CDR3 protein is CASTPGIDEQFF. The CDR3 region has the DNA TGTGCCAGCACCCCCGGGATCGATGAGCAGTTCTTC.

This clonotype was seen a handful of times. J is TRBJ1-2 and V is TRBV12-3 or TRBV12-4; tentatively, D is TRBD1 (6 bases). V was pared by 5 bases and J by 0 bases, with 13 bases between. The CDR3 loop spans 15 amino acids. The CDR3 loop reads CASSATGRANYGYTF. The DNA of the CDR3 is TGTGCCAGCAGTGCCACAGGGCGGGCTAACTATGGCTACACCTTC.

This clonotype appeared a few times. CDR3 bases: TGTGCCAGCAGTTTGGGGCTGCGTAGTCGGGAGCAGTACTTC. It specifies CASSLGLRSREQYF. The chain joins TRBV12-3 or TRBV12-4 to TRBJ2-7; TRBD1 is a possible D gene (5 bases). V was clipped by 3 bases and J by 7 bases, with 16 bases between them. This CDR3 contains 14 residues.